The 31 T cell receptor beta chains reported below all come from one sample, sequenced in a study of T cell responses to AZD1222 COVID-19 vaccine. Clones were read by immunoSEQ multiplex PCR, and TCRdb kept only the in-frame ones, dropping some. The sample includes around 67,000 clones, less than 90% of them seen just once. This specimen was peripheral blood, taken on day 0 of AZD1222 vaccination. Receptors were obtained from an adult in good health.

The V gene is TRBV9, the J gene TRBJ1-4; D is perhaps TRBD1 (5 bases). From germline, CDR1 is SGDLS and CDR2 YYNGEE. Trimming took off 4 bases at V and 10 bases at J, with 14 bases between the two ends. This CDR3 is 13 amino acids long. In DNA form, the CDR3 reads TGTGCCAGCAGCCCGATAGGGGACCCAAAACTGTTTTTT. It is translated as CASSPIGDPKLFF.

The rearrangement uses TRBV11-2 and TRBJ2-1; maybe TRBD2 (5 bases). The CDR3 extends over 14 amino acids. CDR1 and CDR2 from the germline V gene are SGHAT and FQNNGV. Trimming cost V 4 bases and J 6 bases, with 13 bases left between them. CDR3 in DNA: TGTGCCAGCAGCTCGATGCCGGGGAGCAATGAGCAGTTCTTC. Protein product: CASSSMPGSNEQFF.

The CDR3 DNA reads as TGTGCCAGCAGCTCCATTGGAAATGAGCAGTTCTTC. Its translation: CASSSIGNEQFF. J is TRBJ2-1 and V is TRBV6-5; unclear D gene. CDR3 length: 12 amino acids. Looked up from germline, CDR1 is MNHEY and CDR2 is SVGAGI. Trimming left V 6 bases short and J 7 bases short, with 10 bases between.

This clone has only a few counts. CDR3 sequence reads: CASSQEGEGVVEKLFF. For the CDR3, the DNA is TGTGCCAGCAGCCAAGAAGGGGAGGGCGTAGTCGAAAAACTGTTTTTT. The chain recombines TRBV14 with TRBJ1-4; a possible D gene is TRBD1 (5 bases). The germline V gene has CDR1 SGHDN and CDR2 FVKESK. The CDR3 sequence is 16 residues long. The ends were cut back, 0 bases at V and 8 bases at J, with 16 bases in the middle. The variable domain in full, with the rest retrieved from reference TRBV14 and TRBJ1-4, is EAGVTQFPSHSVIEKGQTVTLRCDPISGHDNLYWYRRVMGKEIKFLLHFVKESKQDESGMPNNRFLAERTGGTYSTLKVQPAELEDSGVYFCASSQEGEGVVEKLFFGSGTQLSVL.

The rearrangement links TRBV30 to TRBJ1-5; a possible D gene is TRBD1 (5 bases). CDR1 is GTSNPN and CDR2 is SVGIG in the germline V gene (reference sequence). Trimming removed 4 bases from V and 5 bases from J, with 12 bases in between. The CDR3 sequence is 13 residues long. The CDR3 coding sequence is TGTGCCTGGAAAAGGGGCGGAGATCAGCCCCAGCATTTT. Its translation: CAWKRGGDQPQHF. Full variable domain (rest looked up from reference TRBV30 and TRBJ1-5): SQTIHQWPATLVQPVGSPLSLECTVEGTSNPNLYWYRQAAGRGLQLLFYSVGIGQISSEVPQNLSASRPQDRQFILSSKKLLLSDSGFYLCAWKRGGDQPQHFGDGTRLSIL.

This clone came up many times. V usage is TRBV15 and J usage is TRBJ2-7; D gene unclear. Trimming cost V 5 bases and J 3 bases, with 20 bases left between them. The germline CDR1 and CDR2 sequences are LNHNV and YYDKDF (reference sequence). This CDR3 comprises 16 residues. The CDR3, as DNA: TGTGCCACCAGCTTGCGGACGTCTTCCTCCGTCTACGAGCAGTACTTC. Protein sequence: CATSLRTSSSVYEQYF.

The chain joins TRBV4-3 to TRBJ2-7, with D possibly matching TRBD1 (5 bases). The CDR3 length is 16 residues. Trimming took off 0 bases at V and 2 bases at J, with 14 bases between the two ends. Germline assignment: CDR1 LGHNA and CDR2 YSLEER. The CDR3 DNA reads TGCGCCAGCAGCCAAGATTGGGTGACAGTTACCTACGAGCAGTACTTC. It translates to CASSQDWVTVTYEQYF.

The chain couples TRBV9 to TRBJ2-2, with D unclear. Trimming pared 0 bases from V and 3 bases from J, leaving 12 bases between. This CDR3 is built from 16 residues. Germline lookup yields CDR1 SGDLS and CDR2 YYNGEE. CDR3 nucleotides: TGTGCCAGCAGCGTAGTTCTGGGCAGACACACCGGGGAGCTGTTTTTT. Translation gives CASSVVLGRHTGELFF.

The chain uses TRBV4-1 and TRBJ2-1, with D possibly called TRBD1 or TRBD2 (6 bases each). V was trimmed by 4 bases and J by 6 bases, leaving 22 bases between them. The CDR3 is made up of 17 amino acids. Looked up from germline, CDR1 is MGHRA and CDR2 is YSYEKL. The CDR3 sequence is CASSLTSPSGEVNEQFF. For the CDR3, the DNA is TGCGCCAGCAGCCTGACCTCCCCGTCAGGGGAGGTCAATGAGCAGTTCTTC.

The chain's CDR3 is CATSDAAYTEAFF. The CDR3 DNA sequence: TGTGCCACCAGCGACGCGGCTTACACTGAAGCTTTCTTT. The genes are TRBV15 and TRBJ1-1; D gene uncertain. The length of the CDR3 is 13 residues. The ends were cut back, 5 bases at V and 3 bases at J, with 10 bases in the middle. CDR1 is LNHNV, CDR2 YYDKDF, per germline (reference sequence).

This chain joins TRBV3-1 (or the pseudogene TRBV3-2) and TRBJ2-5; D is undetermined. V was shortened by 4 bases and J by 6 bases, with 15 bases between the two germline ends. This CDR3 is built from 14 residues. CDR1 and CDR2 (germline): LGHDT, YNNKEL (reference sequence). CDR3 region: CASSPTLGPKTQYF. The CDR3, as DNA: TGTGCCAGCAGCCCAACACTCGGGCCCAAGACCCAGTACTTC.

The CDR3 loop is CASSWLAGADTDTQYF. The CDR3 DNA follows: TGTGCCAGCAGCTGGCTAGCGGGGGCCGACACAGATACGCAGTATTTT. J is TRBJ2-3 and V is TRBV7-2; TRBD2 aligns across 10 bases. The CDR3 has 16 residues. CDR1 and CDR2 from the germline V gene are SGHTA and FQGNSA. V lost 4 bases and J lost 2; bases outside the gene matches: 6.

The genes are TRBV14 and TRBJ2-3, with D perhaps assigned TRBD1 or TRBD2 (5 bases each). CDR3 size: 15 residues. V was clipped by 3 bases and J by 1 base, with 11 bases between them. Germline V gives CDR1 SGHDN, CDR2 FVKESK. The chain's CDR3 is CASSHPVGRTDTQYF. In DNA form, the CDR3 reads TGTGCCAGCAGCCACCCTGTGGGACGCACAGATACGCAGTATTTT.

The gene calls are TRBV7-2 and TRBJ1-6; TRBD1 might be the D (5 bases). The germline CDR1 and CDR2 sequences are SGHTA and FQGNSA. The germline V and J ends were trimmed by 4 bases and 9 bases, with 19 bases remaining between them. The CDR3 runs to 16 residues. CDR3: CASSSQPGPGGSPLHF. Here the CDR3 DNA reads TGTGCCAGCAGCTCGCAACCGGGACCTGGGGGTTCACCCCTCCACTTT. The entire variable domain, with the rest obtained from reference TRBV7-2 and TRBJ1-6, is as follows: GAGVSQSPSNKVTEKGKDVELRCDPISGHTALYWYRQSLGQGLEFLIYFQGNSAPDKSGLPSDRFSAERTGGSVSTLTIQRTQQEDSAVYLCASSSQPGPGGSPLHFGNGTRLTVT.

V usage is TRBV11-2 and J usage is TRBJ1-6; TRBD1 might be the D (5 bases). The CDR3 runs to 16 residues. Germline assignment: CDR1 SGHAT and CDR2 FQNNGV. V lost 6 bases and J 7 bases, leaving 19 bases between the germline ends. Written as DNA, the CDR3 is TGTGCCAGCAGTTTCAACTTCGGAGGGGAGAATTCACCCCTCCACTTT. The encoded protein is CASSFNFGGENSPLHF. The full variable domain, in which reference TRBV11-2 and TRBJ1-6 provide the parts outside the CDR3, is EAGVAQSPRYKIIEKRQSVAFWCNPISGHATLYWYQQILGQGPKLLIQFQNNGVVDDSQLPKDRFSAERLKGVDSTLKIQPAKLEDSAVYLCASSFNFGGENSPLHFGNGTRLTVT.

CDR3: CASSYRRQRNEKLFF. The CDR3 DNA reads as TGTGCCAGCAGTTACCGGCGGCAGAGGAATGAAAAACTGTTTTTT. The chain combines TRBV6-5 with TRBJ1-4, with D uncertain. V dropped 2 bases and J dropped 5 bases, with 12 bases sitting between them. There are 15 residues in the CDR3. From germline, CDR1 is MNHEY and CDR2 SVGAGI.

V and J are TRBV27 and TRBJ2-7; the D gene is possibly TRBD2 (7 bases). Trimming took 3 bases from V and 2 from J, leaving 17 bases between them. CDR3 length: 16 amino acids. Germline V gives CDR1 MNHEY, CDR2 SMNVEV (reference sequence). CDR3 amino acids: CASSFGGAQSTYEQYF. The CDR3, as DNA: TGTGCCAGCAGTTTTGGGGGGGCCCAGTCAACCTACGAGCAGTACTTC.

The V gene is TRBV19, the J gene TRBJ1-3; TRBD1 is a possible D gene (5 bases). V lost 6 bases and J 4 bases, leaving 22 bases between the germline ends. Looked up from germline, CDR1 is LNHDA and CDR2 is SQIVND (reference sequence). The CDR3 contains 17 residues. CDR3 loop: CASSTSGYSLRGNTIYF. The CDR3 bases are TGTGCCAGTAGCACCTCAGGGTATAGTCTGCGGGGAAACACCATATATTTT.

This clone occurred once. The J gene is TRBJ2-7, the V gene TRBV11-2, with a tentative D call TRBD1 (6 bases). V lost 1 base to trimming and J lost 1 base, with 17 bases between them. Germline CDR1 SGHAT, CDR2 FQNNGV. There are 17 residues in the CDR3. CDR3 sequence: CASSLVPLRDTSYEQYF. CDR3 nucleotide sequence: TGTGCCAGCAGCTTAGTTCCCCTTCGGGACACTTCCTACGAGCAGTACTTC.

V gene TRBV4-2 combines with J gene TRBJ2-7; D unclear. Deletions cut 6 bases from V and 3 bases from J, with 12 bases between. CDR1 and CDR2 from the germline V gene are LGHNA and YNFKEQ. This CDR3 is 13 amino acids long. This chain's CDR3 is CASRKDQIYEQYF. CDR3 coding DNA: TGTGCCAGCAGGAAGGACCAGATCTACGAGCAGTACTTC.

The CDR3 nucleotides are TGTGCCAGCAGCCATCACACCCGGACGGAGTCTGGAAACACCATATATTTT. Its protein product is CASSHHTRTESGNTIYF. The J gene is TRBJ1-3, the V gene TRBV3-1 (or the pseudogene TRBV3-2), with D hard to call. Trimming stripped 3 bases from V and 1 base from J, with 16 bases between. Germline V CDR1 and CDR2: LGHDT, YNNKEL (reference sequence). The CDR3 totals 17 residues.

This clone showed up just once. The chain recombines TRBV7-9 with TRBJ2-7; D perhaps matches TRBD1 (5 bases). The CDR3 loop spans 15 amino acids. Per germline, CDR1 SEHNR and CDR2 FQNEAQ (reference sequence). Trimming removed 5 bases from V and 5 bases from J, with 19 bases in between. CDR3 in amino acids: CASSPGVRGYDEQYF. In nucleotides, the CDR3 is TGTGCCAGCAGCCCCGGAGTTAGGGGTTACGACGAGCAGTACTTC.

Details on this clone: Compared with germline, one end of the junction differs, possibly owing to a read error. The chain combines TRBV12-3 or TRBV12-4 with TRBJ1-3; D is ambiguous. The CDR3 spans 13 residues. In DNA form, the CDR3 reads TGTGCCAGCAGGTTAGGACCTGGAAACACCATATATTTT. This gives the protein CASRLGPGNTIYF.

The rearrangement joins TRBV7-9 to TRBJ1-4; possible D gene TRBD1, 5 bases. Germline CDR1 SEHNR, CDR2 FQNEAQ (reference sequence). V shed 4 bases and J shed 8 bases, with 17 bases lying between them. This CDR3 spans 15 amino acids. In nucleotides, the CDR3 is TGTGCCAGCAGCTCCCCCCCCTCCAGGGCCGAAAAACTGTTTTTT. Its translation is CASSSPPSRAEKLFF.

The J gene is TRBJ2-1, the V gene TRBV24-1; the D gene is possibly TRBD1 (6 bases). Trimming cost V 4 bases and J 0 bases, with 15 bases left between them. The CDR3 is made up of 17 amino acids. CDR1 and CDR2 (germline): KGHDR, SFDVKD. The CDR3 DNA reads as TGTGCCACCAGTGACCTGACAGGCTCGAGCTCCTACAATGAGCAGTTCTTC. Encoded protein: CATSDLTGSSSYNEQFF.

CDR3 residues: CASSLVVTYYGYTF. CDR3 in DNA: TGTGCCAGCAGCTTAGTAGTCACCTACTATGGCTACACCTTC. The rearrangement uses TRBV7-8 and TRBJ1-2; D uncertain. CDR3 length equals 14 residues. The V gene's germline CDR1 is SGHVS and CDR2 FQNEAQ. V gave up 1 base and J gave up 3 bases, with 9 bases separating them. The whole variable domain, filled in from reference TRBV7-8 and TRBJ1-2, reads GAGVSQSPRYKVAKRGQDVALRCDPISGHVSLFWYQQALGQGPEFLTYFQNEAQLDKSGLPSDRFFAERPEGSVSTLKIQRTQQEDSAVYLCASSLVVTYYGYTFGSGTRLTVV.

The J gene is TRBJ2-7, the V gene TRBV28; TRBD1 matches at 9 bases. CDR3 length: 15 residues. The V gene end was trimmed by 5 bases and the J gene end by 1 base; junction bases not matched to a gene: 6. Germline V lookup: CDR1 MDHEN, CDR2 SYDVKM. CDR3 region: CASSGGTGLSYEQYF. Written as DNA, the CDR3 is TGTGCCAGCAGTGGCGGGACAGGGTTATCCTACGAGCAGTACTTC. Together with reference TRBV28 and TRBJ2-7, the CDR3 gives the full variable domain: DVKVTQSSRYLVKRTGEKVFLECVQDMDHENMFWYRQDPGLGLRLIYFSYDVKMKEKGDIPEGYSVSREKKERFSLILESASTNQTSMYLCASSGGTGLSYEQYFGPGTRLTVT.

The chain uses TRBV30 and TRBJ1-5; no clear D gene. V gave up 1 base and J gave up 4 bases, with 5 bases separating them. The CDR3 sequence is 12 residues long. Germline V CDR1 and CDR2: GTSNPN, SVGIG (reference sequence). CDR3 amino acids: CAWSGSNQPQHF. CDR3 in DNA: TGTGCCTGGAGTGGGTCAAATCAGCCCCAGCATTTT.

The V call is TRBV10-3, the J call TRBJ1-2; TRBD1 is a possible D gene (6 bases). Trimming removed 4 bases from V and 5 bases from J, with 14 bases in between. Germline V lookup: CDR1 ENHRY, CDR2 SYGVKD. The CDR3 extends over 14 amino acids. The CDR3 DNA reads TGTGCCATCAGTGGTGACACCAGGGGATATGGCTACACCTTC. It encodes CAISGDTRGYGYTF.

This chain links TRBV4-3 with TRBJ1-2; 7 bases are shared with TRBD1. The junction had 9 bases not matched to a gene; V was cut back by 2 bases and J by 6 bases. Germline loops: CDR1 LGHNA, CDR2 YSLEER. The length of the CDR3 is 15 residues. This CDR3 reads CASSQNPGQIHGYTF. DNA of the CDR3: TGCGCCAGCAGCCAAAATCCGGGACAGATCCATGGCTACACCTTC.

This chain joins TRBV6-5 and TRBJ1-5; D remains unclear. The V end was cut by 2 bases, the J end by 1 base, with 3 bases between. Germline lookup yields CDR1 MNHEY and CDR2 SVGAGI. The CDR3 covers 13 residues. CDR3 sequence: CASSYGSNQPQHF. The CDR3, as DNA: TGTGCCAGCAGTTACGGCAGCAATCAGCCCCAGCATTTT.